This T cell receptor (beta chain) is drawn from a study of blood T cell repertoires in COVID-19. The CDR3 is made up of 14 amino acids. The V gene lost 4 bases and the J gene lost 2 bases, with 12 bases spanning the gap. The germline V gene encodes CDR1 MDHEN and CDR2 SYDVKM. Sequencing was performed with immunoSEQ multiplex PCR; in TCRdb, only in-frame clones are kept and a portion is missing. The top ten hold roughly 1.4% of the sample, which has about 180,000 clones, approximately 80% seen once. The sequence derives from a human donor in a cohort sampled during active COVID-19. The chain carries TRBV28 and TRBJ2-7, with no clear D. Sequencing used peripheral blood. The chain's CDR3 is CASSSPGNTYEQYF. The CDR3 DNA reads as TGTGCCAGCAGTTCTCCGGGTAATACCTACGAGCAGTACTTC.